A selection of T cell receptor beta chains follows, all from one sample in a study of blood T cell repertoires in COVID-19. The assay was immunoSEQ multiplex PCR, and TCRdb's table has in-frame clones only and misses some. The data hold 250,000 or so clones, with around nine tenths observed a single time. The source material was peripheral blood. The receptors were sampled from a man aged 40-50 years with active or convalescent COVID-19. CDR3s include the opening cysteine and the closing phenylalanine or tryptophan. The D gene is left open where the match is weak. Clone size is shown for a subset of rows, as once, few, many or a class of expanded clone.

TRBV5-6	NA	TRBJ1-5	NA	CASSFGGGFQPQHF	TGTGCCAGCAGCTTTGGGGGCGGGTTTCAGCCCCAGCATTTT
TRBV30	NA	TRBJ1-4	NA	CAWSVEGEKLFF	TGTGCCTGGAGTGTTGAGGGAGAAAAACTGTTTTTT
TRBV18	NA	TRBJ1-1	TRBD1	CASQGTGNTEAFF	TGTGCCAGCCAAGGGACAGGGAACACTGAAGCTTTCTTT
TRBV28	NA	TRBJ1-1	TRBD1	CASTDGQGVAEAFF	TGTGCCAGCACCGACGGACAGGGGGTCGCCGAAGCTTTCTTT
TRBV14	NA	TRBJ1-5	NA	CASSLTRNQPQHF	TGTGCCAGCAGCCTCACTCGAAATCAGCCCCAGCATTTT
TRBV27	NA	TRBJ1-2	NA	CASSGDYKAGNYGYTF	TGTGCCAGCAGTGGGGATTATAAAGCGGGTAATTATGGCTACACCTTC
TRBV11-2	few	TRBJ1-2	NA	CASSLRQTGAYGYTF	TGTGCCAGCAGCTTACGACAGACAGGAGCCTATGGCTACACCTTC
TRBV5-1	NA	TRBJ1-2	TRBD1	CASSHSGQVEGGYTF	TGCGCCAGCAGCCATTCGGGACAGGTCGAGGGTGGCTACACCTTC
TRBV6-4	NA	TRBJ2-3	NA	CASSAGTGDTQYF	TGTGCCAGCAGTGCGGGGACTGGAGATACGCAGTATTTT
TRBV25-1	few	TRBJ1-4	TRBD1	CASSESPGQHATNEKLFF	TGTGCCAGCAGTGAATCTCCGGGACAGCATGCAACTAATGAAAAACTGTTTTTT
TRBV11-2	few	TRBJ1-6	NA	CASSFGRGVLNSPLHF	TGTGCCAGCAGCTTCGGCCGGGGGGTCCTAAATTCACCCCTCCACTTT
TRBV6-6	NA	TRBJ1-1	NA	CASSKTGSEAFF	TGTGCCAGCAGTAAAACAGGGTCTGAAGCTTTCTTT
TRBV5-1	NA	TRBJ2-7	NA	CASRLTWGGRTYEQYF	TGCGCCAGCAGGCTCACGTGGGGGGGCCGAACCTACGAGCAGTACTTC
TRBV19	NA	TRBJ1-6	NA	CASSIPSGSPSPLHF	TGTGCCAGTAGTATCCCATCAGGCAGTCCTTCACCCCTCCACTTT
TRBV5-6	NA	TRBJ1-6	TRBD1	CASSIGQGAGSYSPLHF	TGTGCCAGCAGCATTGGACAGGGGGCCGGCTCATATTCACCCCTCCACTTT
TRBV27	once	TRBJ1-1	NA	CASSYSVQDRWAFF	TGTGCCAGCAGTTATTCAGTCCAGGATCGGTGGGCTTTCTTT
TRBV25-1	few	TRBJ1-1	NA	CASSESYRTEAFF	TGTGCCAGCAGTGAATCTTATAGGACAGAAGCTTTCTTT